The 7 T cell receptor beta chains in this list originate from one sample, sequenced in a study of cytomegalovirus exposure and HLA in healthy donors. Assay: immunoSEQ multiplex PCR; the TCRdb copy retains only in-frame clones and omits some. The data show over 150,000 clones, roughly 86% seen once. The source material was PBMCs. The receptors here all came from a human donor in good health.

This rearrangement joins TRBV4-1 to TRBJ2-5, with TRBD2 matching over 12 bases. The V gene end was trimmed by 4 bases and the J gene end by 4 bases; junction bases not matched to a gene: 7. The CDR3 totals 16 residues. Germline V gene sequence: CDR1 MGHRA, CDR2 YSYEKL. CDR3 coding DNA: TGCGCCAGCAGCCCGACTAGCGGGAGAGAGGGAGAGACCCAGTACTTC. Translation: CASSPTSGREGETQYF.

This clone was observed a handful of times. The chain carries TRBV12-5 and TRBJ2-4, with TRBD2 matching over 9 bases. Germline values: CDR1 LGHNT, CDR2 FRNRAP. J was trimmed by 6 bases and V by 6 bases; bases with no gene match: 15. There are 17 residues in the CDR3. In nucleotides, the CDR3 is TGTGCTAGTGGCCCCCGGAGGGCGGGGGGGATACCAAACATTCAGTACTTC. This encodes CASGPRRAGGIPNIQYF.

Note on this clone: At one end, the junction sequence differs from germline, possibly due to a read error. Within the sample, other DNA sequences also encode this same CDR3. V gene TRBV6-5 combines with J gene TRBJ1-5; D remains ambiguous. The germline V gene has CDR1 MNHEY and CDR2 SVGAGI. CDR3 length: 15 amino acids. Written as DNA, the CDR3 is TGCGCCAGCAGTTACAAATACGGTGGTAATCAGCCCCAGCATTTT. This codes for CASSYKYGGNQPQHF.

This clone came up once. J is TRBJ1-2 and V is TRBV27; TRBD1 agrees at 9 bases. Germline loops: CDR1 MNHEY, CDR2 SMNVEV (reference sequence). J gave up 3 bases and V 5 bases, and 7 bases lay outside the gene matches. CDR3 length equals 15 residues. CDR3: CASSTYRGPYYGYTF. Written as DNA, the CDR3 is TGTGCCAGCAGTACCTACAGGGGGCCCTACTATGGCTACACCTTC.

The chain is built from TRBV27 and TRBJ1-2; weak D call: TRBD1 (5 bases). There are 17 residues in the CDR3. The V gene lost 0 bases and the J gene lost 4 bases, with 18 bases spanning the gap. Germline-derived CDR1 and CDR2 are MNHEY and SMNVEV (reference sequence). CDR3: CASSLSSRASSFYGYTF. The DNA for the CDR3 is TGTGCCAGCAGTTTATCGTCCAGGGCCTCGAGTTTCTATGGCTACACCTTC.

The CDR3 DNA follows: TGTGCCAGCTCACCACTTCATGCAGGGGGTACTGGGGCCAACGTCCTGACTTTC. Amino acid sequence: CASSPLHAGGTGANVLTF. The V call is TRBV18, the J call TRBJ2-6, with TRBD1 matching 7 bases. There are 18 residues in the CDR3. J gave up 2 bases and V 1 base, and 8 bases lay outside the gene matches. Germline V gene lookup returns CDR1 KGHSH and CDR2 LQKENI.

The genes are TRBV29-1 and TRBJ2-3; perhaps TRBD2 as D (6 bases). The germline CDR1 and CDR2 sequences are SQVTM and ANQGSEA. CDR3 length: 12 amino acids. Here the CDR3 DNA reads TGCAGTTCTAGCGCCGACACAGATACGCAGTATTTT. This sequence encodes CSSSADTDTQYF.